The clone carrying this TCR beta chain was picked up a small number of times. Its antigen is unknown. CDR3 length: 15 amino acids. Germline V CDR1 and CDR2: SEHNR, FQNEAQ (reference sequence). The J segment lost 3 bases and the V segment lost 1 base, leaving 5 bases of the junction unmatched. This specimen comes from a study of regulatory T cells in long-lasting Graves disease. Turning to the study itself: Prior antithyroid drug treatment in newly diagnosed Graves' patients lasted under 3 months. Findings and caveats of the study: Persistent Graves' patients showed less TCR diversity than newly diagnosed patients showed.

Construction of the TCR beta libraries employed iRepertoire HTBI primers in conjunction with Arm-PCR of CDR3 regions. TCRdb reanalysed the multiplex PCR reads using MiXCR and keeps one entry per CDR3 protein. The sample yields fewer than 550,000 distinct CDR3 sequences, about a sixth seen once. Sample time point: newly diagnosed GD, antithyroid drugs for less than 3 months. PBMC RNA served as the TCR library source. This same sample was also part of a study on T cells in Graves' hyperthyroidism and ophthalmopathy. That work adds: Graves' hyperthyroidism without ophthalmopathy progression within 18 months was termed stable. Most clonotypes expanded in the thyroid (above 0.001) were also present in blood.

Here the sequenced sample was peripheral blood mononuclear cells (PBMCs), taken at new diagnosis, from a patient treated with antithyroid drugs. V gene TRBV7-9 combines with J gene TRBJ1-2, with 7 bases fitting TRBD1. This sequence was found in a woman between 18 and 29 years old with Graves disease. The CDR3 coding sequence is TGTGCCAGCAGCTTAGATGGGGACAGATACTATGGCTACACCTTC. Translating it yields CASSLDGDRYYGYTF.